This entry concerns a single T cell receptor (beta chain). Antigen: not known. This specimen belongs to a study of T cell clonotyping in hematopoietic cell transplantation. The germline V gene encodes CDR1 SEHNR and CDR2 FQNEAQ (reference sequence). With 4 bases clipped from V and 12 bases from J, the junction kept 11 bases outside the gene matches. There are 13 residues in the CDR3. Measured with immunoSEQ multiplex PCR; TCRdb has only the in-frame clones, and not every one. The sample has about 1,100 clones; around 97% are singletons. Regarding the study as a whole: Higher Inverse Simpson Index values in graft donor and pretransplant recipient predicted broader posttransplant TCR diversity. After transplant, recipient diversity fell while pathologically expanded clonotypes grew through day 180.

The sequence was obtained from a young adult male patient who had an allogeneic stem cell transplant from a related donor, so the T cells may come from the graft donor. Some clones in this sample may be carry-over from other donors' samples. The starting material was PBMCs, obtained 30 days after allogeneic stem cell transplant. The rearrangement links TRBV7-9 to TRBJ1-1, with 7 bases fitting TRBD1. For the CDR3, the DNA is TGTGCCAGCAGCTCCCCCCCGGGACAGCGGACTTTCTTT. Translation: CASSSPPGQRTFF.